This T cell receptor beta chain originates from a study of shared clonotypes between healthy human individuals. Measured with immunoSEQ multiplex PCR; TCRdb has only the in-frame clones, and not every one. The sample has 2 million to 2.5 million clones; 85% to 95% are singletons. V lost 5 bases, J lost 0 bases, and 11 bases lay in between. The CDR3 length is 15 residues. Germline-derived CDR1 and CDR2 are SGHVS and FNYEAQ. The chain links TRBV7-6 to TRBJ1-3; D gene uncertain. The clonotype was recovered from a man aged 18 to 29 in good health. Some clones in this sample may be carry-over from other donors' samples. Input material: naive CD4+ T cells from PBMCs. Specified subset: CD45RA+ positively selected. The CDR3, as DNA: TGTGCCAGCAGCCAACTTTGGCGCTCTGGAAACACCATATATTTT. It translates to CASSQLWRSGNTIYF.